This TCR beta chain was documented in a study of immune evolution from preneoplasia to lung adenocarcinoma. Assay used: immunoSEQ multiplex PCR; TCRdb lists only in-frame clones, some missing. The table has around 10,000 clones, around 80% seen once. There are a few counts of this clone. Antigen unknown. Findings of the study overall: Later-stage lesions seemingly showed higher T cell density and diversity than normal lung.

The germline V gene encodes CDR1 SGHTS and CDR2 YDEGEE. J lost 9 bases, V lost 2 bases, and 14 bases had no gene match. The CDR3 length is 16 residues. The sample consisted of FFPE minimally invasive lung adenocarcinoma tissue. This chain joins TRBV5-8 and TRBJ2-5, with 9 bases aligning to TRBD1. The clonotype originates from a person aged 65-85 years with lung adenocarcinoma. Some clones in this sample may be carry-over from other donors' samples. The DNA for the CDR3 is TGTGCCAGCAGCTTAGTTGACAGGGGGGCCCTAGGGGCCCAGTACTTC. It is translated as CASSLVDRGALGAQYF.